This TCR beta chain was sequenced in a study of T cells in Graves' hyperthyroidism and ophthalmopathy. Trimming took 3 bases from V and 7 from J; bases not matched to a gene: 13. The CDR3 length is 17 residues. The germline gives CDR1 SGHVT, CDR2 SQSDAQ. RNA transcripts yielded amplified TCR beta CDR3 regions. First-round RT-PCR with HTBI primers amplified the TCR CDR3 region. MiXCR was run by TCRdb on the multiplex PCR reads, yielding one entry per CDR3 protein. This repertoire shows hundreds of thousands of distinct CDR3 sequences, 40% to 55% found once; its top ten account for approximately 7.2%. The receptor was derived from an adult man with Graves' disease, either hyperthyroidism or ophthalmopathy (not recorded which). The sequenced material came from peripheral blood or thyroid tissue (not recorded which). This chain links TRBV7-4 with TRBJ1-2; the match to TRBD1 covers 11 bases. The CDR3 bases are TGTGCCAGCAGCTTCCGGGACAGGGGGGACTACGAGGTTGGCTACACCTTC. Protein product: CASSFRDRGDYEVGYTF. Supplemented by reference TRBV7-4 and TRBJ1-2, the full variable domain reads GAGVSQSPRYKVAKRGRDVALRCDSISGHVTLYWYRQTLGQGSEVLTYSQSDAQRDKSGRPSGRFSAERPERSVSTLKIQRTEQGDSAVYLCASSFRDRGDYEVGYTFGSGTRLTVV.